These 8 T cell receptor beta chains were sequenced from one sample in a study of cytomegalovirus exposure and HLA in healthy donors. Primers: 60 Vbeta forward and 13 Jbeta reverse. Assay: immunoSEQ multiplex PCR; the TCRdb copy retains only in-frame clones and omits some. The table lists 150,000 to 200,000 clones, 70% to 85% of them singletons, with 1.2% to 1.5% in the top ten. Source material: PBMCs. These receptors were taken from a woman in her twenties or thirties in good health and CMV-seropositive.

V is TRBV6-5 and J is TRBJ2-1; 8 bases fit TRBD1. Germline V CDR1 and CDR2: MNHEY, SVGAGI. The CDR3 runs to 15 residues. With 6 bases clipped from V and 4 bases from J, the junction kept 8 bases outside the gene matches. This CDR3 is CASRVGQGPYNEQFF. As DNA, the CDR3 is TGTGCCAGCAGGGTAGGACAGGGACCTTACAATGAGCAGTTCTTC.

The CDR3 sequence is CASSPPTGLAGAVGELFF. The CDR3 DNA sequence: TGTGCCAGCAGCCCACCAACCGGACTAGCGGGAGCGGTCGGGGAGCTGTTTTTT. The V call is TRBV7-9, the J call TRBJ2-2; TRBD2 matches at 13 bases. After removal of 5 bases from V and 7 bases from J, the junction contained 13 bases not matched to a gene. The CDR3 runs to 18 residues. Germline CDR1 reads SEHNR; CDR2 reads FQNEAQ (reference sequence).

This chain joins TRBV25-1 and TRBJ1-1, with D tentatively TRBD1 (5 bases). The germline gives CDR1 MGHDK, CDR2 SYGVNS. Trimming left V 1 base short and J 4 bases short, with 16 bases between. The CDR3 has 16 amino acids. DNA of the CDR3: TGTGCCAGCAGTGAATTGGGCAGGGAAGCGAGCACTGAAGCTTTCTTT. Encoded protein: CASSELGREASTEAFF. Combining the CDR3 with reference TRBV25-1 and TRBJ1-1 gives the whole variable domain EADIYQTPRYLVIGTGKKITLECSQTMGHDKMYWYQQDPGMELHLIHYSYGVNSTEKGDLSSESTVSRIRTEHFPLTLESARPSHTSQYLCASSELGREASTEAFFGQGTRLTVV.

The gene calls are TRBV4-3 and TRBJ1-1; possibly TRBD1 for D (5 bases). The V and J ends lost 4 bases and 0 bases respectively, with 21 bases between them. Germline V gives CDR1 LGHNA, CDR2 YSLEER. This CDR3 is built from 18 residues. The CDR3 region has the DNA TGCGCCAGCAGCCTCGGGCACGGGGGGGTACGGATGAACACTGAAGCTTTCTTT. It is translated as CASSLGHGGVRMNTEAFF.

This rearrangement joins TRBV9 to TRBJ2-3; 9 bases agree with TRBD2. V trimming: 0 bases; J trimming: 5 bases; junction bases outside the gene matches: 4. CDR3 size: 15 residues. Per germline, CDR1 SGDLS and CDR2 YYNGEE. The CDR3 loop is CASSVDGSGRDTQYF. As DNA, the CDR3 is TGTGCCAGCAGCGTAGATGGTAGCGGGAGAGATACGCAGTATTTT.

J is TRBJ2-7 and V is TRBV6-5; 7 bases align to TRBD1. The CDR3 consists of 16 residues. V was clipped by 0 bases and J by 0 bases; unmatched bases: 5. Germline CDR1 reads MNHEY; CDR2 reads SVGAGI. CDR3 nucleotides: TGTGCCAGCAGTTACTCGGGACAGTCGAGCTCCTACGAGCAGTACTTC. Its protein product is CASSYSGQSSSYEQYF.

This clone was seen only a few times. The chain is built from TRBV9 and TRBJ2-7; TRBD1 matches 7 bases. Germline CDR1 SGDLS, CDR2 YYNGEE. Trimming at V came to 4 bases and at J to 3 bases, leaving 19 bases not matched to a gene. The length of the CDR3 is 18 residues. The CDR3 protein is CASSLSNRCLQGRYEQYF. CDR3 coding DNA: TGTGCCAGCAGCCTATCCAACCGCTGTTTACAGGGGCGCTACGAGCAGTACTTC. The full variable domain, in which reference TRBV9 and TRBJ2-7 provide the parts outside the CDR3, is DSGVTQTPKHLITATGQRVTLRCSPRSGDLSVYWYQQSLDQGLQFLIQYYNGEERAKGNILERFSAQQFPDLHSELNLSSLELGDSALYFCASSLSNRCLQGRYEQYFGPGTRLTVT.

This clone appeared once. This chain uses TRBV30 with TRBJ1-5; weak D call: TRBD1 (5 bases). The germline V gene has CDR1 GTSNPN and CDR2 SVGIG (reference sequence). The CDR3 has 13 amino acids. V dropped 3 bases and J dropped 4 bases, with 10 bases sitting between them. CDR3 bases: TGTGCCTGGAGAGGGGAGGGAAATCAGCCCCAGCATTTT. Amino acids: CAWRGEGNQPQHF. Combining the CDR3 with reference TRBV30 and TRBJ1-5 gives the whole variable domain SQTIHQWPATLVQPVGSPLSLECTVEGTSNPNLYWYRQAAGRGLQLLFYSVGIGQISSEVPQNLSASRPQDRQFILSSKKLLLSDSGFYLCAWRGEGNQPQHFGDGTRLSIL.